This T cell receptor (beta chain) originates from a study of technical replicates of blood from several donors. Clones were read by immunoSEQ multiplex PCR, and TCRdb kept only the in-frame ones, dropping some. Of about 70,000 clones in the sample, just under 95% were seen once. Source material: T cells isolated from PBMCs. This TCR derives from a human donor in good health.

The CDR3 DNA sequence: TGCGCCAGCAGTTATCACAGTCCCGGGACTAGCGACTCCTACGAGCAGTACTTC. Translation: CASSYHSPGTSDSYEQYF. The V call is TRBV5-1, the J call TRBJ2-7; 10 positions match TRBD2. The V and J ends lost 5 bases and 0 bases, in that order; junction bases with no gene match: 14. From germline, CDR1 is SGHRS and CDR2 YFSETQ. The CDR3 sequence is 18 residues long.